This T cell receptor (beta chain) was captured by sequencing in a study of blood T cell repertoires in COVID-19. V was pared by 5 bases and J by 6 bases, with 13 bases between. Germline CDR1 is MDHEN and CDR2 is SYDVKM. The CDR3 spans 14 residues. Some clones are missing from TCRdb's copy, which holds only in-frame ones; the method was immunoSEQ multiplex PCR. Of 110,000 to 150,000 clones listed, about 86% were seen once; the top ten hold roughly 4%. This clonotype originated in a woman between 40 and 50 years old with acute or convalescent COVID-19. The chain combines TRBV28 with TRBJ2-2, with D perhaps TRBD2 (5 bases). The sample was peripheral blood. The CDR3 coding sequence is TGTGCCAGCAGTATTAGACTGCGGGCCGGGGAGCTGTTTTTT. It specifies CASSIRLRAGELFF.